This T cell receptor beta chain was obtained from a study of shared clonotypes between healthy human individuals (dated by TCRdb to about 2020). For context, the study as a whole: The cohort comprised a couple of women and a few men aged 18 to 49 years. Per donor, leukapheresis produced somewhere between about 0.94 and 9 billion PBMCs. Libraries were prepared and TCR repertoires were sequenced by different laboratories using diverse techniques, in order to increase sequencing depth and limit assay-specific biases. Per donor, three plates each were used for CD4 naive and CD4 memory, two for CD8 naive, and one for CD8 memory. The study deeply sequenced blood TCR repertoires of about 5 healthy adults to estimate repertoire size and the extent of clonotype sharing between individuals.

As regards this clone: Its binding antigen is unknown. Base quality data are lacking; no much larger clone is found one base away.

TCR CDR3 regions were amplified from genomic DNA by multiplex PCR using the deep immunoSEQ assay. Extracted genomic DNA from each cell subset was spread evenly across all wells of several immunoSEQ 96-well plates, with each plate serving as a replicate. Each replicate PCR for sorted subsets received roughly 200 ng genomic DNA, equal to roughly 33,000 T cell genomes. The purified libraries were quantified using a Qubit 3.0 fluorometer, sized with a Bioanalyzer 2100, and then quantified again using the KAPA Library Quantification kit. Every immunoSEQ 96-well plate was sequenced on a dedicated single-read 150-cycle Illumina NextSeq 550 flow cell. The source study handled its data this way. Because the immunoSEQ output held only junctional sequences and lacked quality scores, the filtering could not match the filtering applied to full-length reads. Sequences were annotated with PyIR, a Python wrapper for IgBLAST v1.9, using IMGT germline references to assign V/J genes and CDR3. Any read was removed if the V/J assignment was weak (E-value above 1e-6), the CDR3 was missing, or the read contained stop codons, out-of-frame junctions, or ambiguous translated residues. V3J clonotypes were defined by identical inferred V gene, J gene, and CDR3 amino acid sequence. Percentage overlap between repertoires was calculated by dividing the number of shared unique clonotypes by the size of the smaller repertoire. Repertoire richness was assessed with RTK rarefaction, the Chao1 estimator, and Recon v2.1 estimates of unobserved clonotypes. OLGA was used to compute generation probabilities for all TCRbeta clonotypes that the gDNA method yielded from a few donors. Not all clones reach the TCRdb copy of this immuneACCESS table, which keeps in-frame sequences only. Checked studies attribute under half of the gap to unresolved V genes and leave the rest unexplained. V, J and clone size reflect that table, while D and trimming were determined from the DNA. This sample lists some 1 million clones; roughly 80% were detected once. Clones ranked in the top ten supply approximately 1.5% of the sample.

On the study overall, not on this receptor specifically: Sharing across four donors was observed for 4.5% to 6.5% of naive CD4, about 4% of naive CD8, roughly 2.3% of memory CD4, and approximately 0.41% of memory CD8 clonotypes. Sampling was limited to blood, and TCR repertoires in tissue likely differ from TCR repertoires in blood. Estimated clonotype richness was generally larger for naive than for memory subsets. Even with the large sequencing depth, rarefaction of the sorted-subset datasets indicated that sequencing was incomplete. Based on pairwise subsampling, the degree of clonotype sharing among donors was expected to be affected by sequencing depth. Higher generation probabilities were observed for clonotypes shared by all four sorted-subset donors than for non-shared clonotypes. The genetic and exposure-history diversity represented was limited by the small number of donors.

Measured from the cysteine to the phenylalanine, the CDR3 is 12 residues long. The retained sequence is limited to the CDR3, 36 bases, with the frame set at the first base. V and J lose 2 bases and 4 bases, and a span of 5 bases separates them. CDR1 and CDR2 are read off the germline V gene as KGHSH and LQKENI. The donors were healthy, HIV-negative adults who had no recently reported acute infections or vaccinations. Every donor was a Caucasian adult living in Nashville, Tennessee, USA. CD4+ T cells were enriched by magnetic negative selection, after which naive cells were positively selected on CD45RA and the negative fraction was taken as the memory subset. Blood was collected by leukapheresis, and PBMCs were isolated by Ficoll-Histopaque density gradient centrifugation and then cryopreserved in liquid nitrogen vapor phase. Analytical flow cytometry was used to check the purity and quantity of every magnetically sorted T cell population. Genomic DNA was isolated from each sorted fraction and quantified by UV absorbance on a Nanodrop 2000c.

Sequencing input: memory CD4+ T cells sorted from blood. What the cell subset or site label conveys for this sample: CD45RA-negative fraction. This receptor was obtained from a young man in good health. The V and J genes are TRBV18 and TRBJ2-5; the D gene remains uncertain. The DNA sequence is as follows: TGTGCCAGCTCACCAACAGTAGAGACCCAGTACTTC. Its protein reads: CASSPTVETQYF.